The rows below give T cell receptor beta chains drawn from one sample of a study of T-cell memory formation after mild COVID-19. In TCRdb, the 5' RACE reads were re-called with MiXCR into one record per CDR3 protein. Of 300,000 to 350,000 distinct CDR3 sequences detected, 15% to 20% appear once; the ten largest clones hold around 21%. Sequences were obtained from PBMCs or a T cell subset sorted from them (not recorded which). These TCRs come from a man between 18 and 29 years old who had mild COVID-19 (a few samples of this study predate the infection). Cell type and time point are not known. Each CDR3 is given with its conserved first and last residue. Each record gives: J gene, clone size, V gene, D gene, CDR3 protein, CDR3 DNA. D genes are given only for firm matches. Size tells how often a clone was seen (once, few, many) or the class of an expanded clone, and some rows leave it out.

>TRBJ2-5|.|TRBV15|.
CATSSRAPGRETQYF
TGTGCCACCAGCTCCCGGGCCCCCGGTCGGGAGACCCAGTACTTC
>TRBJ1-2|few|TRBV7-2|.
CASSLYQAGGGYGYTF
TGTGCCAGCAGCTTATACCAGGCGGGGGGTGGCTATGGCTACACCTTC
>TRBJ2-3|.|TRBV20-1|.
CSAGPLGGGPADTQYF
TGCAGTGCTGGACCTCTTGGGGGGGGGCCCGCAGATACGCAGTATTTT
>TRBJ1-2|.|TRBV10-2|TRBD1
CASRRLIRGPGYTF
TGCGCCAGCAGGCGATTAATCAGGGGGCCTGGCTACACCTTC
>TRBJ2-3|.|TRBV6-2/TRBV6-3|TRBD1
CASSYHSGTGEADTQYF
TGTGCCAGCAGTTATCATAGTGGGACAGGGGAAGCAGATACGCAGTATTTT
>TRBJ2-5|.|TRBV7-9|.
CASSTIGHWLETQYF
TGTGCCAGCAGCACAATCGGGCATTGGCTGGAGACCCAGTACTTC
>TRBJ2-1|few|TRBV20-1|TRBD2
CSARTGLAGGEQFF
TGCAGTGCTAGGACGGGACTAGCGGGGGGCGAACAGTTCTTC
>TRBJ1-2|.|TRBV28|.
CASSFYRSSNYGYTF
TGTGCCAGCAGTTTTTACAGGTCCTCTAACTATGGCTACACCTTC
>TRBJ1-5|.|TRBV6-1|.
CASRGEHFANQPQHF
TGTGCCAGCAGGGGAGAACATTTCGCGAATCAGCCCCAGCATTTT
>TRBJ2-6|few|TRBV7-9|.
CASSFTAGANVLTF
TGTGCCAGCAGCTTTACAGCTGGGGCCAACGTCCTGACTTTC
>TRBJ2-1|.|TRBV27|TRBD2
CASSLYSSGYSYNEQFF
TGTGCCAGCAGTTTATATTCTAGCGGGTACTCCTACAATGAGCAGTTCTTC
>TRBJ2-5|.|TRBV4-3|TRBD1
CASSQDTGDRETQYF
TGCGCCAGCAGCCAAGACACAGGGGATAGGGAGACCCAGTACTTC
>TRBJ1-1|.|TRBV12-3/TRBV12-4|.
CASSLTHTEAFF
TGTGCCAGCAGCTTGACCCACACTGAAGCTTTCTTT
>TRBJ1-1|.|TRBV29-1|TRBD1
CSVGQGSRAEAFF
TGCAGCGTTGGACAGGGATCCCGCGCTGAAGCTTTCTTT
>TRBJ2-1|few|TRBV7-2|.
CASSLVTGPYNEQFF
TGTGCCAGCAGCTTAGTCACAGGACCCTACAATGAGCAGTTCTTC
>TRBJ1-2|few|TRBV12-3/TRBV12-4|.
CASSLGVGYTF
TGTGCCAGCAGCCTGGGCGTGGGCTACACCTTC
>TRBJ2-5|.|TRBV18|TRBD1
CASSRDRGEQETQYF
TGTGCCAGCTCACGCGACAGGGGGGAACAAGAGACCCAGTACTTC
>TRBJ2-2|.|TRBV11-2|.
CASFGELPGELFF
TGTGCCAGTTTCGGGGAGCTGCCCGGGGAGCTGTTTTTT
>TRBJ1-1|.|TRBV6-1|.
CATSEGDRSEAFF
TGTGCCACCTCCGAGGGAGACAGGTCCGAAGCTTTCTTT
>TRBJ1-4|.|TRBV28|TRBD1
CASQRDRAEKLFF
TGTGCCAGCCAACGGGACAGGGCGGAAAAACTGTTTTTT
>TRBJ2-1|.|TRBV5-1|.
CASSLDLGGGREQFF
TGCGCCAGCAGCTTGGATCTAGGGGGGGGCCGTGAGCAGTTCTTC
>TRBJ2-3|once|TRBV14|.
CASSQSVSDTQYF
TGTGCCAGCAGCCAGTCAGTTTCAGATACGCAGTATTTT
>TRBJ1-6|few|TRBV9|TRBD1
CASSVKDRLNSPLHF
TGTGCCAGCAGCGTAAAGGACAGGTTGAATTCACCCCTCCACTTT
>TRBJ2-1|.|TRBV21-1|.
CASSKAVEGRPNEQFF
TGTGCCAGCAGCAAAGCTGTTGAGGGGCGCCCAAATGAGCAGTTCTTC
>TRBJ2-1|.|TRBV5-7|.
CASSLVGTTGFNEQFF
TGTGCCAGCAGCTTGGTCGGGACCACAGGGTTCAATGAGCAGTTCTTC
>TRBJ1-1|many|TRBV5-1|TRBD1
CASSPQGFTEAFF
TGCGCCAGCAGCCCACAGGGGTTCACTGAAGCTTTCTTT
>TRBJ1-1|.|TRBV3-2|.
CASSQDGTEALF
TGTGCCAGCAGCCAAGATGGCACTGAAGCTTTATTT
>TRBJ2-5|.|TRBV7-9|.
CASSPGDMSQETQYF
TGTGCCAGCAGTCCGGGCGATATGTCCCAAGAGACCCAGTACTTC
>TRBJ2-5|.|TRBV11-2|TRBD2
CASSLLRGGVPETQYF
TGTGCCAGCAGCCTCCTCCGCGGGGGGGTCCCGGAGACCCAGTACTTC
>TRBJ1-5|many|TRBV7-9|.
CASSLEGGQPQHF
TGTGCCAGCAGCTTAGAAGGCGGTCAGCCCCAGCATTTT
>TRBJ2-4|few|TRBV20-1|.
CSASRQGGAKNIQYF
TGCAGTGCTTCCCGACAGGGAGGCGCCAAAAACATTCAGTACTTC
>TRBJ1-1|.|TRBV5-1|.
CASSLSPPGSTEAFF
TGCGCCAGCAGCTTGTCCCCCCCCGGGAGCACTGAAGCTTTCTTT
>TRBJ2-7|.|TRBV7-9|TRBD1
CASSRSGTGYEQYF
TGTGCCAGCAGCAGATCCGGGACAGGATACGAGCAGTACTTC
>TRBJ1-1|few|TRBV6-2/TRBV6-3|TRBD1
CASSYGKTGGARNTEAFF
TGTGCCAGCAGTTACGGAAAAACAGGGGGGGCGAGGAACACTGAAGCTTTCTTT
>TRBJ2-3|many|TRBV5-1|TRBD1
CASSLEGQGADTQYF
TGCGCCAGCAGCTTGGAGGGACAGGGGGCAGATACGCAGTATTTT
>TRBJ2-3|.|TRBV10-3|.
CAISEGGRGPDTQYF
TGTGCCATCAGTGAAGGGGGGCGCGGTCCAGATACGCAGTATTTT
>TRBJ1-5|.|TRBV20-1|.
CSARVGLDNQPQHF
TGCAGTGCTAGAGTCGGCCTCGATAATCAGCCCCAGCATTTT
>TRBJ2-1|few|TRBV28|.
CASSLSWPNNEQFF
TGTGCCAGCAGTTTGTCGTGGCCAAACAATGAGCAGTTCTTC
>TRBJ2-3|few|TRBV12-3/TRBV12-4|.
CASSPRQRGWITDTQYF
TGTGCCAGCAGTCCCCGACAGAGGGGATGGATCACAGATACGCAGTATTTT
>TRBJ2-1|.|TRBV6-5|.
CASSYSMPGDEQFF
TGTGCCAGCAGTTACTCGATGCCCGGGGATGAGCAGTTCTTC
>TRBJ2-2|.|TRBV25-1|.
CASFLPNTGELFF
TGTGCCAGTTTCCTCCCGAACACCGGGGAGCTGTTTTTT
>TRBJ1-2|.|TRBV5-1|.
CASALPGPAIGYTF
TGCGCCAGCGCCCTCCCGGGACCTGCTATTGGCTACACCTTC
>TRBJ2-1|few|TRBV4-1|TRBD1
CASSPDRGLNEQFF
TGCGCCAGCAGCCCGGACAGGGGGCTCAATGAGCAGTTCTTC
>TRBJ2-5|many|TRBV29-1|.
CSARGTQETQYF
TGCAGCGCCAGGGGTACCCAAGAGACCCAGTACTTC
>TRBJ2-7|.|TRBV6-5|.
CASRRPKDEQYF
TGTGCCAGCAGACGGCCGAAGGACGAGCAGTACTTC
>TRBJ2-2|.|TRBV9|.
CASSVSGSNTGELFF
TGTGCCAGCAGCGTGTCGGGGTCGAACACCGGGGAGCTGTTTTTT